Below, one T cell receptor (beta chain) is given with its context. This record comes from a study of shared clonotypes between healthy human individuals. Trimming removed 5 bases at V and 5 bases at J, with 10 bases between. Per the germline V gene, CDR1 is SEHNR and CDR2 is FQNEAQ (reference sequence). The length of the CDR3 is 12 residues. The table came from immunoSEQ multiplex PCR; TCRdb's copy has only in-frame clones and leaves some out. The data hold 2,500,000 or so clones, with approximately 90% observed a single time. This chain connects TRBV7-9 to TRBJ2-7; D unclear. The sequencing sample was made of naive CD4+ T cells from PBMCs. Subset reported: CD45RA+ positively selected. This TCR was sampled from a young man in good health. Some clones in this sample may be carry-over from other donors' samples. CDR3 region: CASSPLGHEQYF. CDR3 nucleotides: TGTGCCAGCAGCCCCCTTGGACACGAGCAGTACTTC.